This entry lists 20 T cell receptor beta chains sequenced from one sample in a study of post-analysis software for immune sequencing data. Researchers reported that TCR beta cDNA libraries carried unique molecular identifiers. Each CDR3 protein gets one entry after TCRdb re-called the PCR reads with MiXCR. The sample includes approximately 770,000 distinct CDR3 sequences, under 60% of them seen just once. Antigens of these TCRs are unknown. Study-level points and caveats: About 5 TRBV segments, including TRBV5-6, TRBV5-1 and TRBV20-1, were more frequent in patients than controls.

Source material: blood. Source of these receptors: a girl aged 10-17 years with multiple sclerosis.

The chain employs TRBV10-2 and TRBJ2-3, with TRBD2 matching 13 bases. Germline V gene data show CDR1 as WSHSY and CDR2 as SAAADI. The CDR3 has 15 amino acids. The trim removed 7 bases at V and 4 bases at J, leaving 5 bases unmatched. The CDR3, as DNA: TGCGCCAGCATTAGGACTAGCGGGAGCTCAGATACGCAGTATTTT. Its protein is CASIRTSGSSDTQYF.

This clonotype was seen more than once but under ten times. V and J are TRBV29-1 and TRBJ2-1, with 10 bases matching TRBD2. CDR3 size: 14 residues. Germline V gene sequence: CDR1 SQVTM, CDR2 ANQGSEA. V lost 6 bases to trimming and J lost 3 bases; unmatched junction nucleotides: 5. This CDR3 reads CSVAGLALYNEQFF. DNA for the CDR3: TGCAGCGTCGCGGGACTAGCGCTCTACAATGAGCAGTTCTTC.

The V and J genes are TRBV6-5 and TRBJ2-7; 14 bases align to TRBD2. The last part of the DNA fits TRBJ2-4 better; the J call may be wrong. CDR3 size: 19 residues. Germline V gene lookup returns CDR1 MNHEY and CDR2 SVGAGI. CDR3 sequence: CASSYTGLAGEVGKNIQYF. CDR3 nucleotides: TGTGCCAGCAGTTACACGGGACTAGCGGGAGAAGTGGGCAAAAACATTCAGTACTTC.

The chain has TRBV20-1 and TRBJ2-7, with 7 bases aligning to TRBD2. Germline loops: CDR1 DFQATT, CDR2 SNEGSKA (reference sequence). This CDR3 contains 14 residues. The ends lost 0 bases at V and 3 bases at J; junction bases unmatched: 5. CDR3 DNA: TGCAGTGCTAGAGATGGGGGACTAATCTACGAGCAGTACTTC. It translates to CSARDGGLIYEQYF.

The chain has TRBV7-9 and TRBJ2-4; perhaps TRBD2 as D (6 bases). The V end was cut by 5 bases, the J end by 1 base, with 9 bases between. The CDR3 has 14 residues. Germline CDR1 is SEHNR and CDR2 is FQNEAQ (reference sequence). CDR3 residues: CASSRGAAKNIQYF. The CDR3 region has the DNA TGTGCCAGCAGCCGCGGGGCGGCCAAAAACATTCAGTACTTC.

This clonotype was detected only a few times. This chain connects TRBV9 to TRBJ2-7, with D tentatively TRBD2 (6 bases). Per the germline V gene, CDR1 is SGDLS and CDR2 is YYNGEE. This CDR3 region has 18 residues. Trimming shortened V by 0 bases and J by 1 base, and 20 bases separated the two germline ends. For the CDR3, the DNA is TGTGCCAGCAGCGTAGGGGTTACTACCAGCGGGTCATCCTACGAGCAGTACTTC. Translated: CASSVGVTTSGSSYEQYF.

In DNA form, the CDR3 reads TGTGCCAGCAGTTTCCCCGGGACGGACACATATGGCTACACCTTC. Amino acids: CASSFPGTDTYGYTF. The chain has TRBV12-3 or TRBV12-4 and TRBJ1-2; D is possibly TRBD1 (5 bases). The ends were cut back, 3 bases at V and 5 bases at J, with 16 bases in the middle. The CDR3 has 15 amino acids.

The chain is built from TRBV29-1 and TRBJ2-3; 8 positions agree with TRBD2. This CDR3 is built from 16 residues. Germline V gene lookup returns CDR1 SQVTM and CDR2 ANQGSEA. V dropped 5 bases and J dropped 4; count of bases not matched to a gene: 14. CDR3 DNA: TGCAGCGTTACCCCGGGACTAGTGGAGGTCGCAGATACGCAGTATTTT. The encoded protein is CSVTPGLVEVADTQYF.

V and J are TRBV29-1 and TRBJ1-1; tentative D call: TRBD1 (5 bases). Germline CDR1 and CDR2: SQVTM and ANQGSEA. Between the trimmed V and J ends, which lost 3 bases and 1 base, there was a span of 6 bases. CDR3 length: 12 residues. The CDR3 DNA sequence: TGCAGCGTTGACAGGGCGAACACTGAAGCTTTCTTT. The encoded protein is CSVDRANTEAFF.

The chain employs TRBV7-8 and TRBJ2-5; D not resolved. The J call may not be correct, given that the DNA end is closer to TRBJ2-7. CDR3 length: 18 residues. The germline CDR1 and CDR2 sequences are SGHVS and FQNEAQ. CDR3 coding DNA: TGTGCCAGCAGCCCCAAGAACCCCTCCTTACGGACCTCCTACGAGCAGTACTTC. It encodes CASSPKNPSLRTSYEQYF.

The chain links TRBV7-8 to TRBJ2-1; 11 positions match TRBD2. CDR3 length: 18 residues. CDR1 is SGHVS and CDR2 is FQNEAQ in the germline V gene. Trimming took 3 bases from V and 1 from J; bases not matched to a gene: 8. The CDR3 region has the DNA TGTGCCAGCAGCTTTACCCTGGGACTAGCGGAGTCCTACAATGAGCAGTTCTTC. This sequence encodes CASSFTLGLAESYNEQFF.

This clonotype was detected only a few times. The rearrangement joins TRBV6-5 to TRBJ1-6; D is perhaps TRBD1 (6 bases). The CDR3 totals 16 residues. The V and J ends lost 2 bases and 5 bases respectively, with 13 bases between them. The germline V gene has CDR1 MNHEY and CDR2 SVGAGI. CDR3 residues: CASSYALGQDNSPLHF. In DNA, the CDR3 is TGTGCCAGCAGTTACGCACTGGGACAAGATAATTCACCCCTCCACTTT.

This clonotype was found a few times. The chain joins TRBV6-5 to TRBJ2-3, with unresolved D. Germline V gives CDR1 MNHEY, CDR2 SVGAGI. The CDR3 totals 13 residues. V was shortened by 4 bases and J by 3 bases, with 8 bases between the two germline ends. CDR3 in amino acids: CASSFYFTDTQYF. CDR3 DNA: TGTGCCAGCAGTTTTTATTTTACAGATACGCAGTATTTT.

The chain employs TRBV6-6 and TRBJ2-7; 10 bases align to TRBD1. Germline CDR1 reads MNHNY; CDR2 reads SVGAGI (reference sequence). The trim removed 4 bases at V and 5 bases at J, leaving 11 bases unmatched. The CDR3 has 16 residues. CDR3 in DNA: TGTGCCAGCAGTTCCGGGACAGGGGATGTTGTTAACGAGCAGTACTTC. Its protein product is CASSSGTGDVVNEQYF.

The V gene is TRBV12-3 or TRBV12-4, the J gene TRBJ1-5, with D hard to call. The CDR3 covers 14 residues. Trimming pared 5 bases from V and 6 bases from J, leaving 14 bases between. The CDR3 DNA sequence: TGTGCCAGCAGTCCTCTAAGGGAGGGTCAGCCCCAGCATTTT. It is translated as CASSPLREGQPQHF.

The chain carries TRBV12-3 or TRBV12-4 and TRBJ2-2; perhaps D is TRBD1 or TRBD2 (5 bases each). The germline V and J ends were trimmed by 3 bases and 10 bases, with 12 bases remaining between them. There are 13 residues in the CDR3. CDR3 DNA sequence: TGTGCCAGCAGTTTGTTTTTAGGGACGGAGCTGTTTTTT. It encodes CASSLFLGTELFF.

This sequence joins TRBV4-1 and TRBJ2-1; TRBD2 aligns across 9 bases. The CDR3 consists of 20 residues. V trimming: 0 bases; J trimming: 6 bases; junction bases outside the gene matches: 18. Germline CDR1 and CDR2: MGHRA and YSYEKL. Here the CDR3 reads CASSQDVAGGPPREFNEQFF. In nucleotides, the CDR3 is TGCGCCAGCAGCCAAGATGTGGCGGGAGGGCCTCCGAGGGAGTTCAATGAGCAGTTCTTC.

This clonotype has more than one count but fewer than ten. This rearrangement joins TRBV2 to TRBJ2-1; TRBD2 aligns across 13 bases. Germline assignment: CDR1 SNHLY and CDR2 FYNNEI. The trim removed 6 bases at V and 2 bases at J, leaving 1 base unmatched. The CDR3 covers 15 residues. DNA of the CDR3: TGTGCCAGCAGGGGGACTAGCGGGACCTACAATGAGCAGTTCTTC. Translating gives CASRGTSGTYNEQFF.

The V gene is TRBV12-3 or TRBV12-4, the J gene TRBJ2-7; 8 positions agree with TRBD2. Germline trimming cut 3 bases from V and 1 base from J; bases unmatched to any gene: 2. This CDR3 region has 14 residues. Written as DNA, the CDR3 is TGTGCCAGCAGTTTCGGGAGGGATTCCTACGAGCAGTACTTC. Protein sequence: CASSFGRDSYEQYF.

The table lists this clonotype with a few counts. The chain has TRBV7-9 and TRBJ1-2, with D maybe TRBD1 (6 bases). The CDR3 runs 15 residues. The germline V and J ends were trimmed by 2 bases and 7 bases, with 17 bases remaining between them. Germline V gene sequence: CDR1 SEHNR, CDR2 FQNEAQ (reference sequence). The CDR3 nucleotides are TGTGCCAGCAGCTTAAGAGGGGGTCCCTTCGGTGGCTACACCTTC. This translates into CASSLRGGPFGGYTF.